This T cell receptor (beta chain) is from a study of cytomegalovirus exposure and HLA in healthy donors. Notes on the study in general: Available immune exposure information covered CMV serostatus only. In a later analysis, a genetic analysis reported fewer productive-TCR N-insertions in an Asian-associated ancestry cluster than the cohort average. Links to common viral pathogens appeared, in a later analysis, for several of the most significant clusters.

Vbeta (60) and Jbeta (13) primers were used in the PCR. Method: immunoSEQ multiplex PCR; TCRdb's copy keeps in-frame clones and lacks some. The data hold roughly 80,000 clones, with roughly 70% observed a single time. For this clone: What it binds is not known.

The clonotype comes from a man in his sixties in good health and CMV-seropositive. Material: PBMCs.

CDR3 coding DNA: TGTGCCAGCAGTACAGGCGGGGGGTATCAGCCCCAGCATTTT. It specifies CASSTGGGYQPQHF. The rearrangement joins TRBV28 to TRBJ1-5, with D perhaps TRBD1 (5 bases). Trimming left V 5 bases short and J 5 bases short, with 13 bases between. Germline values: CDR1 MDHEN, CDR2 SYDVKM. CDR3 length: 14 residues.